Given below is one TCR beta chain in context. This record comes from a study of preoperative IRX-2 immunotherapy in early breast cancer. Assay used: immunoSEQ multiplex PCR; TCRdb lists only in-frame clones, some missing. The repertoire holds about 67,000 clones, with approximately 93% as singletons. The CDR3 sequence is 15 residues long. Germline V gene sequence: CDR1 SGHDT, CDR2 YYEEEE. Trimming cost V 5 bases and J 1 base; bases outside gene matches: 5. Described treatment: preoperative locoregional IRX-2 cytokine immunotherapy. This phase Ib study tested locoregional IRX-2 cytokine immunotherapy given before surgery.

Specimen collection occurred from a patient treated with IRX-2 immunotherapy. This TCR came from a human donor with breast cancer. This chain uses TRBV5-6 with TRBJ2-2, with TRBD2 identical over 7 bases. CDR3 loop: CASRQLALNTGELFF. DNA of the CDR3: TGTGCCAGCAGACAACTAGCGTTGAACACCGGGGAGCTGTTTTTT.